This TCR beta chain was sequenced for a study of PD-L1 blockade in urothelial cancer. Study-wide context: Blood was evaluated 3 weeks (second dose) and 6 weeks after therapy began.

V shed 8 bases and J 2 bases; nucleotides not matched to a gene: 10. In germline, CDR1 is ENHRY, CDR2 SYGVKD. The length of the CDR3 is 18 residues. Into every PCR, synthetic TCR analog templates were spiked. The repertoire was sequenced with immunoSEQ multiplex PCR; TCRdb's copy has only in-frame clones and lacks some. The repertoire has 70,000 or so clones, approximately 91% of them found once; the top ten carry 3% to 4%. This TCR derives from a man aged 60-69 years with urothelial cancer. The V gene is TRBV10-3, the J gene TRBJ2-6; 12 bases agree with TRBD2. Here the sequenced sample was PBMCs, taken around atezolizumab (anti-PD-L1) treatment. The CDR3 DNA sequence: TGTGCCATCGGACGGACTAGCGGGACTCGGACTGGGGCCAACGTCCTGACTTTC. Translation: CAIGRTSGTRTGANVLTF.